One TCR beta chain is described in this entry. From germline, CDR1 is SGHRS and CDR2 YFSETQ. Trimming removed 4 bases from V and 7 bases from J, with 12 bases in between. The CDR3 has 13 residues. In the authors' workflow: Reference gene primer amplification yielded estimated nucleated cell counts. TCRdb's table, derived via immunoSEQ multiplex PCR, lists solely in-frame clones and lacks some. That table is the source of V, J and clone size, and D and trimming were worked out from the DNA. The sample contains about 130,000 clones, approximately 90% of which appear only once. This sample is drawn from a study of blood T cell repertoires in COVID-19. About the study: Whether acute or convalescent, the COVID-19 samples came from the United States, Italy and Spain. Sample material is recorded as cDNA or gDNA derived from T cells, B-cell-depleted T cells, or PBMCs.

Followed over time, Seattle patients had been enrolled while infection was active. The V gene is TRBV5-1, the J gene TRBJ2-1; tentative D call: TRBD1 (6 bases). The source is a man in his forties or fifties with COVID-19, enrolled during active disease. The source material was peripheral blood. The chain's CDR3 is CASSPLTGNEQFF. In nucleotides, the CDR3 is TGCGCCAGCAGCCCCTTAACAGGGAATGAGCAGTTCTTC.